This is a list of T cell receptor beta chains from one sample in a study of blood T cell repertoires in COVID-19. Clones were read by immunoSEQ multiplex PCR, and TCRdb kept only the in-frame ones, dropping some. Of about 170,000 clones listed, 80% to 85% were seen once; the top ten hold roughly 15%. The material sequenced was peripheral blood. The source of these receptors is a woman in her seventies with COVID-19, enrolled during active disease. The CDR3 runs from the conserved cysteine through the conserved F or W. D genes are given only for firm matches. Clone size, where shown, is once, few, many, or a class for clones that have expanded.

J gene	clone size	D gene	V gene	CDR3 length	CDR3 DNA	CDR3 protein
TRBJ2-1	NA	TRBD1	TRBV7-2	13	TGTGCCAGCAGCTCCCGACAGGGCAATGAGCAGTTCTTC	CASSSRQGNEQFF
TRBJ1-1	few	NA	TRBV10-1	13	TGCGCCAGCACCAGACAAACAGGCACTGAAGCTTTCTTT	CASTRQTGTEAFF
TRBJ2-3	NA	NA	TRBV18	13	TGTGCCAGCTCACCGACAGAAGTAGATACGCAGTATTTT	CASSPTEVDTQYF
TRBJ2-1	NA	NA	TRBV11-3	15	TGTGCCAGCAGCCTCGGACAGGGCGGGAGTAATGAGCAGTTCTTC	CASSLGQGGSNEQFF
TRBJ2-5	NA	NA	TRBV6-5	13	TGTGCCAGCAGTAAGAGGTTGAGGGAGACCCAGTACTTC	CASSKRLRETQYF
TRBJ2-2	NA	TRBD1	TRBV5-1	16	TGCGCCAGCGGCTTCGGGGACAGGGGGTTGACCGGGGAGCTGTTTTTT	CASGFGDRGLTGELFF
TRBJ2-1	NA	NA	TRBV3-1/TRBV3-2	11	TGTGCCAGCAGCCACGGCAATGAGCAGTTCTTC	CASSHGNEQFF
TRBJ1-3	NA	NA	TRBV7-2	19	TGTGCCAGCAGCCTTAGACCCCTCGGCGGCGGGACCTCTGGAAACACCATATATTTT	CASSLRPLGGGTSGNTIYF
TRBJ1-1	few	NA	TRBV19	15	TGTGCCAGTAGTGCGGGGGGACAAACGAACACTGAAGCTTTCTTT	CASSAGGQTNTEAFF
TRBJ1-6	NA	TRBD1	TRBV15	16	TGTGCCACCAGCACCGCTTCAGGGGGATATGGGTCACCCCTCCACTTT	CATSTASGGYGSPLHF
TRBJ1-1	once	NA	TRBV7-8	14	TGTGCCAGCAGCTTAGCAGCAGACCTAGTTGGGGCTTTCTTT	CASSLAADLVGAFF
TRBJ1-1	NA	TRBD1	TRBV6-5	15	TGTGCCAGCAGTCCGGACAGGGGACCGGGCACTGAAGCTTTCTTT	CASSPDRGPGTEAFF
TRBJ1-2	NA	NA	TRBV19	14	TGTGCCAGTAGTATCTCGGGTTCGAACTATGGCTACACCTTC	CASSISGSNYGYTF
TRBJ2-3	NA	TRBD1	TRBV18	17	TGTGCCAGCTCACCGGAGAAGGGGGCAATGGGCACAGATACGCAGTATTTT	CASSPEKGAMGTDTQYF
TRBJ1-2	NA	NA	TRBV5-4	14	TGTGCCAGCAGCGAATATGGACTGGGTAGTGGCTACACCTTC	CASSEYGLGSGYTF
TRBJ2-2	once	TRBD1	TRBV9	16	TGTGCCAGCAGCGTAGACGGGACAGCGAACACCGGGGAGCTGTTTTTT	CASSVDGTANTGELFF
TRBJ2-5	NA	NA	TRBV5-4	12	TGTGCCAGCAGCTTAGAGTCGGAGACCCAGTACTTC	CASSLESETQYF
TRBJ2-7	NA	NA	TRBV30	15	TGTGCCTGGAGTGTCTCTCATGTTAGCTCCTACGAGCAGTACTTC	CAWSVSHVSSYEQYF
TRBJ1-6	NA	NA	TRBV9	14	TGTGCCAGCAGCGTAGCACAGATTAATTCACCCCTCCACTTT	CASSVAQINSPLHF
TRBJ1-2	NA	NA	TRBV3-1/TRBV3-2	13	TGTGCCAGCAGCCCAAGTAGGGGGGGCGGCTACACCTTC	CASSPSRGGGYTF
TRBJ2-7	NA	TRBD2	TRBV14	12	TGTGCCAGCAGCCGAGCGGGGTACGAGCAGTACTTC	CASSRAGYEQYF
TRBJ1-1	few	TRBD1	TRBV5-6	14	TGTGCCAGCAGCTTGCCAGGGGGCTGGACTGAAGCTTTCTTT	CASSLPGGWTEAFF
TRBJ1-2	few	NA	TRBV5-1	15	TGCGCCAGCAGCTTGGGGGACACCTCTAACTATGGCTACACCTTC	CASSLGDTSNYGYTF
TRBJ1-5	NA	NA	TRBV30	14	TGTGCCTGGAGGGGACACAATAACAATCAGCCCCAGCATTTT	CAWRGHNNNQPQHF
TRBJ2-4	NA	NA	TRBV28	17	TGTGCCAGCAGTTTATCACGGAGTGAGAAGGCCAAAAACATTCAGTACTTC	CASSLSRSEKAKNIQYF
TRBJ2-5	NA	NA	TRBV7-9	14	TGTGCCAGCCCCCCCGGCAACGGAGGGGAGACCCAGTACTTC	CASPPGNGGETQYF
TRBJ2-5	NA	NA	TRBV5-4	13	TGTGCCAGCAGCTTGGGAGTTCAAGAGACCCAGTACTTC	CASSLGVQETQYF
TRBJ2-2	NA	TRBD1	TRBV28	17	TGTGCCAGCAGTCCTTATCTCCCGGGACAGTACACCGGGGAGCTGTTTTTT	CASSPYLPGQYTGELFF
TRBJ1-6	NA	NA	TRBV18	17	TGTGCCAGCTCGTCGCAGAAGGAGGGGACCTATAATTCACCCCTCCACTTT	CASSSQKEGTYNSPLHF
TRBJ1-5	NA	NA	TRBV18	15	TGTGCCAGCTCACCACGGGAGGATAGCAATCAGCCCCAGCATTTT	CASSPREDSNQPQHF
TRBJ2-7	NA	NA	TRBV5-1	12	TGCGCCAGCAGCCTCAGTTTTGACGAGCAGTACTTC	CASSLSFDEQYF
TRBJ2-3	NA	TRBD2	TRBV2	15	TGTGCCAGCAGGGGGACTAGCGGCAGCACAGATACGCAGTATTTT	CASRGTSGSTDTQYF
TRBJ2-4	NA	NA	TRBV5-6	14	TGTGCCAGCAGCTCGGGATCGGCCAAAAACATTCAGTACTTC	CASSSGSAKNIQYF
TRBJ2-5	NA	TRBD2	TRBV7-8	16	TGTGCCAGCAGCTTGGTGAATAGCGGGGGCGTTGGGACCCAGTACTTC	CASSLVNSGGVGTQYF
TRBJ1-1	NA	NA	TRBV25-1	17	TGTGCCAGCAGTGAATTGGGACCGAGGGGGATGAACACTGAAGCTTTCTTT	CASSELGPRGMNTEAFF
TRBJ2-2	NA	TRBD2	TRBV6-5	15	TGTGCCAGCAGTCCTCCGGGACTAGTAACCGGGGAGCTGTTTTTT	CASSPPGLVTGELFF
TRBJ2-1	NA	TRBD2	TRBV3-1/TRBV3-2	19	TGTGCCAGCAGCCGTATGGGGCTAGCGGGGGGACTTTCTTCCAATGAGCAGTTCTTC	CASSRMGLAGGLSSNEQFF
TRBJ2-5	NA	NA	TRBV29-1	13	TGCAGCGTCGTAGTTACAGGGAAAGAGACCCAGTACTTC	CSVVVTGKETQYF
TRBJ1-2	NA	NA	TRBV6-7	15	TGTGCCAGCAGCCCCCGGGAGACCTCACTCTATGGCTACACCTTC	CASSPRETSLYGYTF
TRBJ1-4	NA	TRBD1	TRBV5-1	15	TGCGCCAGCAGCGGAACAGGGGCAACTAATGAAAAACTGTTTTTT	CASSGTGATNEKLFF
TRBJ2-1	NA	TRBD1	TRBV15	15	TGTGCCACCAGCCCGAACAGGGGTCCCTACAATGAGCAGTTCTTC	CATSPNRGPYNEQFF
TRBJ2-2	NA	TRBD1	TRBV27	16	TGTGCCAGCAGTTCCGCTCCGGGACAGGGAACCGGGGAGCTGTTTTTT	CASSSAPGQGTGELFF
TRBJ2-3	NA	TRBD2	TRBV5-1	16	TGCGCCAGCAGCTGGACGGGACTAGCGGGTGGGGATACGCAGTATTTT	CASSWTGLAGGDTQYF
TRBJ2-5	NA	TRBD2	TRBV5-1	15	TGCGCCAGCGACCTCCTAGCGGGAGCTCGGGAGACCCAGTACTTC	CASDLLAGARETQYF
TRBJ2-4	NA	NA	TRBV5-6	13	TGTGCCAGCAGCTCCTCTCCGGAGAGCATTCAGTACTTC	CASSSSPESIQYF
TRBJ1-6	few	NA	TRBV6-1	16	TGTGCCAGCAGTGAAGCGCATAACAGACGTAACTCACCCCTCCACTTT	CASSEAHNRRNSPLHF
TRBJ2-3	once	NA	TRBV28	12	TGTGCCAGCAGTTTATCGGGAGATACGCAGTATTTT	CASSLSGDTQYF
TRBJ2-2	NA	NA	TRBV7-2	14	TGTGCCAGCAGCTTACTATCTAGCACCGGGGAGCTGTTTTTT	CASSLLSSTGELFF
TRBJ2-3	NA	NA	TRBV21-1	15	TGTGCCAGCAGTCGTACCGGGACTTACACAGATACGCAGTATTTT	CASSRTGTYTDTQYF
TRBJ2-6	few	TRBD2	TRBV9	18	TGTGCCAGCAGCGTAGATCAGCGGGGGGGCCCTGGGGCCAACGTCCTGACTTTC	CASSVDQRGGPGANVLTF
TRBJ2-5	NA	TRBD2	TRBV7-2	16	TGTGCCAGCAGCCTAAGACTAGCGGGAGTTGGGGAGACCCAGTACTTC	CASSLRLAGVGETQYF
TRBJ2-2	NA	NA	TRBV25-1	14	TGTGCCAGCAGTGAGCTAGCACTAACCGGGGAGCTGTTTTTT	CASSELALTGELFF
TRBJ1-2	NA	NA	TRBV6-1	15	TGTGCCAGCAGTGACATAATGGGGGGGCCCTATGGCTACACCTTC	CASSDIMGGPYGYTF
TRBJ2-1	NA	NA	TRBV20-1	11	TGCAGTGCTAGAGGTGCGGTTGAGCAGTTCTTC	CSARGAVEQFF
TRBJ1-5	NA	NA	TRBV19	13	TGTGCCAGTAGTATAGATCGCGATCAGCCCCAGCATTTT	CASSIDRDQPQHF
TRBJ2-1	NA	TRBD2	TRBV13	17	TGTGCCAGCAGCCCGGGCTTATACGCGGGAGGGGACAATGAGCAGTTCTTC	CASSPGLYAGGDNEQFF